The 21 T cell receptor beta chains reported below all come from one sample, sequenced in a study of human T cells and chemical hapten exposure. Time point defined: patch test 2, 6 weeks after DPC sensitization. Treatment noted: therapeutic diphenylcyclopropenone sensitization with weekly scalp DPC. TCRdb reprocessed the RACE reads via MiXCR and lists one record per CDR3 protein. This table has tens of thousands of distinct CDR3 sequences, approximately 10% appearing once. Source: whole blood, taken in connection with sensitization to the hapten diphenylcyclopropenone (DPC). These receptors were collected from a man aged 40-49 years with alopecia areata. Some clones in this sample may be carry-over from other donors' samples.

In its sample, this clonotype was seen many times. The rearrangement links TRBV4-2 to TRBJ1-1; 7 positions agree with TRBD1. V shed 5 bases and J 1 base; nucleotides not matched to a gene: 4. CDR3 length equals 14 residues. Germline assignment: CDR1 LGHNA and CDR2 YNFKEQ. CDR3 sequence reads: CASSEGQPNTEAFF. CDR3 nucleotides: TGTGCCAGCAGCGAGGGACAGCCGAACACTGAAGCTTTCTTT.

This clonotype showed up many times. The genes are TRBV10-3 and TRBJ2-3; 8 bases fit TRBD1. The CDR3 has 14 residues. Germline CDR1 ENHRY, CDR2 SYGVKD. The V gene end was trimmed by 5 bases and the J gene end by 0 bases; junction bases not matched to a gene: 1. This chain's CDR3 is CAISTGGSTDTQYF. The CDR3 nucleotides read TGTGCCATCAGTACAGGGGGTAGCACAGATACGCAGTATTTT.

This clonotype showed up just a few times. This chain uses TRBV18 with TRBJ2-1; 10 nucleotides match TRBD1. CDR1 is KGHSH, CDR2 LQKENI, per germline. The V segment lost 3 bases and the J segment 3 bases; nucleotides outside the gene matches: 5. The CDR3 has 16 residues. CDR3 amino acids: CASSPLRDRGYNEQFF. The DNA for the CDR3 is TGTGCCAGCTCACCCCTGAGGGACAGGGGCTACAATGAGCAGTTCTTC.

There are a few counts of this clonotype. The DNA for the CDR3 is TGCAGTGCTAGAAGGACGGGAGAAAGGGAGCAGTTCTTC. It is translated as CSARRTGEREQFF. The rearrangement links TRBV20-1 to TRBJ2-1; weak D call: TRBD2 (6 bases). The germline V gene has CDR1 DFQATT and CDR2 SNEGSKA (reference sequence). Trimming removed 2 bases at V and 10 bases at J, with 15 bases between. The CDR3 loop spans 13 amino acids.

This chain links TRBV6-2 or TRBV6-3 with TRBJ1-5; D possibly corresponds to TRBD1 (6 bases). With 8 bases removed from V and 3 bases from J, the gap between germline ends came to 17 bases. Germline CDR1 reads MNHEY; CDR2 reads SVGEGT. This CDR3 has 15 amino acids. The CDR3 sequence: CASCNAGAPNQPQHF. CDR3 DNA sequence: TGTGCCAGCTGCAACGCGGGGGCTCCCAATCAGCCCCAGCATTTT.

This clonotype turned up a few times. This chain uses TRBV6-2 or TRBV6-3 with TRBJ2-1; no firm D call. The V and J ends lost 6 bases and 0 bases respectively, with 15 bases between them. The CDR3 runs to 16 residues. Per the germline V gene, CDR1 is MNHEY and CDR2 is SVGEGT. CDR3 protein: CASSTTRARSYNEQFF. DNA of the CDR3: TGTGCCAGCAGCACAACTCGAGCCCGCTCCTACAATGAGCAGTTCTTC.

The chain uses TRBV7-9 and TRBJ2-3, with TRBD1 matching 9 bases. The CDR3 loop spans 15 amino acids. CDR1 is SEHNR and CDR2 is FQNEAQ in the germline V gene (reference sequence). The V segment lost 5 bases and the J segment 1 base; nucleotides outside the gene matches: 4. The CDR3 reads CASSPWDRGTDTQYF. The CDR3 DNA reads as TGTGCCAGCAGCCCATGGGACAGGGGCACAGATACGCAGTATTTT.

This clonotype has only a few counts. The chain employs TRBV28 and TRBJ2-7; unclear D gene. Deletions cut 3 bases from V and 3 bases from J, with 6 bases between. The CDR3 covers 12 residues. CDR1 and CDR2 from the germline V gene are MDHEN and SYDVKM. The CDR3 loop is CASSFGSYEQYF. CDR3 bases: TGTGCCAGCAGTTTCGGCAGCTACGAGCAGTACTTC.

The chain joins TRBV7-6 to TRBJ1-4; a possible D gene is TRBD1 (6 bases). CDR1 SGHVS and CDR2 FNYEAQ come from the germline V gene. There are 13 residues in the CDR3. Trimming shortened V by 11 bases and J by 5 bases, and 15 bases separated the two germline ends. In nucleotides, the CDR3 is TGTGCCGCAGGTCGGGGGCTGAATGAAAAACTGTTTTTT. It codes for CAAGRGLNEKLFF.

This clonotype has a handful of counts. This chain joins TRBV9 and TRBJ2-7; 13 bases are a match to TRBD2. The CDR3 has 14 residues. Germline V gene lookup returns CDR1 SGDLS and CDR2 YYNGEE. The ends lost 4 bases at V and 4 bases at J; junction bases unmatched: 2. This CDR3 reads CASSMGLAGYEQYF. The CDR3, as DNA: TGTGCCAGCAGCATGGGACTAGCGGGATACGAGCAGTACTTC. Based on the CDR3 plus reference TRBV9 and TRBJ2-7, the full variable domain is DSGVTQTPKHLITATGQRVTLRCSPRSGDLSVYWYQQSLDQGLQFLIQYYNGEERAKGNILERFSAQQFPDLHSELNLSSLELGDSALYFCASSMGLAGYEQYFGPGTRLTVT.

V is TRBV5-1 and J is TRBJ1-6; possibly TRBD1 for D (5 bases). The V end was cut by 2 bases, the J end by 5 bases, with 11 bases between. The CDR3 totals 15 residues. The germline gives CDR1 SGHRS, CDR2 YFSETQ. The DNA for the CDR3 is TGCGCCAGCAGCTTCGGGACGCCTGATAATTCACCCCTCCACTTT. Amino acid sequence: CASSFGTPDNSPLHF.

This clonotype was found a few times. V is TRBV12-3 or TRBV12-4 and J is TRBJ1-6; the D gene is possibly TRBD1 (6 bases). V lost 6 bases, J lost 8 bases, and 20 bases lay in between. The CDR3 extends over 16 amino acids. For the CDR3, the DNA is TGTGCCAGCAGACCCGGACAGTTAAGGGGAGATTCACCCCTCCACTTT. This translates into CASRPGQLRGDSPLHF.

V and J are TRBV7-2 and TRBJ2-7, with no clear D. The CDR3 runs to 14 residues. CDR1 is SGHTA, CDR2 FQGNSA, per germline. Trimming pared 1 base from V and 3 bases from J, leaving 10 bases between. The CDR3 is CASSLGDPFYEQYF. The CDR3 region has the DNA TGTGCCAGCAGCTTAGGAGACCCTTTCTACGAGCAGTACTTC.

The rearrangement uses TRBV7-9 and TRBJ2-1, with 8 bases aligning to TRBD2. V shed 1 base and J 6 bases; nucleotides not matched to a gene: 5. The CDR3 spans 15 residues. Germline V gene lookup returns CDR1 SEHNR and CDR2 FQNEAQ (reference sequence). CDR3 coding DNA: TGTGCCAGCAGCTTAGATACTAGCGGAGGCAATGAGCAGTTCTTC. This gives the protein CASSLDTSGGNEQFF.

This chain joins TRBV10-3 and TRBJ2-3, with 13 bases aligning to TRBD2. The V segment lost 6 bases and the J segment 1 base; nucleotides outside the gene matches: 10. Germline V gene data show CDR1 as ENHRY and CDR2 as SYGVKD. The CDR3 runs to 18 residues. The CDR3 is CAIRAGLAGASGTDTQYF. CDR3 nucleotides: TGTGCCATCAGGGCAGGACTAGCGGGAGCGAGCGGCACAGATACGCAGTATTTT.

This clonotype was observed many times. The chain combines TRBV12-3 or TRBV12-4 with TRBJ2-5; TRBD2 might be the D (6 bases). The CDR3 is 13 residues long. With 11 bases removed from V and 3 bases from J, the gap between germline ends came to 16 bases. The CDR3 loop reads CACPSWGEETQYF. In DNA, the CDR3 is TGTGCCTGCCCTTCTTGGGGGGAAGAGACCCAGTACTTC.

The chain combines TRBV20-1 with TRBJ2-3, with a tentative D call TRBD1 (5 bases). From germline, CDR1 is DFQATT and CDR2 SNEGSKA (reference sequence). Trimming took 0 bases from V and 6 from J, leaving 19 bases between them. This CDR3 is built from 16 residues. CDR3 bases: TGCAGTGCTAGAGATAAAGGGGCCCCAAACGAGGATACGCAGTATTTT. Protein sequence: CSARDKGAPNEDTQYF.

This clonotype was seen at least ten times. The chain uses TRBV20-1 and TRBJ1-4; perhaps TRBD1 as D (6 bases). The V end lost 4 bases, the J end lost 8 bases, and 11 bases lay between the germline ends. Germline loops: CDR1 DFQATT, CDR2 SNEGSKA (reference sequence). The CDR3 length is 12 residues. CDR3: CSANREREKLFF. The CDR3 nucleotides read TGCAGTGCTAACAGGGAAAGGGAAAAACTGTTTTTT.

This clonotype was counted a few times. The chain couples TRBV20-1 to TRBJ2-1; 8 nucleotides match TRBD2. The CDR3 totals 15 residues. V was clipped by 3 bases and J by 2 bases; unmatched bases: 6. Germline V gene lookup returns CDR1 DFQATT and CDR2 SNEGSKA (reference sequence). The CDR3 coding sequence is TGCAGTGCTAGTCGGCTTAGCGGGACCTACAATGAGCAGTTCTTC. This encodes CSASRLSGTYNEQFF.

The chain carries TRBV29-1 and TRBJ2-5; D tentatively reads TRBD1 or TRBD2 (5 bases each). Germline V CDR1 and CDR2: SQVTM, ANQGSEA. V was cut by 5 bases and J by 4 bases, with 14 bases left in between. The CDR3 sequence is 13 residues long. CDR3 sequence (DNA): TGCAGCGTTATTCTCGGTGGGGGAGAGACCCAGTACTTC. It is translated as CSVILGGGETQYF.

This clonotype has a count of ten or more. CDR3 DNA: TGCGCCAGCAGCTTGGCCCCTACAGGGGGTTTAGAGACCCAGTACTTC. This encodes CASSLAPTGGLETQYF. The V gene is TRBV5-1, the J gene TRBJ2-5, with 8 bases identical to TRBD1. Germline V gene data show CDR1 as SGHRS and CDR2 as YFSETQ. V lost 0 bases to trimming and J lost 4 bases; unmatched junction nucleotides: 8. This CDR3 contains 16 residues. Full variable domain (rest looked up from reference TRBV5-1 and TRBJ2-5): KAGVTQTPRYLIKTRGQQVTLSCSPISGHRSVSWYQQTPGQGLQFLFEYFSETQRNKGNFPGRFSGRQFSNSRSEMNVSTLELGDSALYLCASSLAPTGGLETQYFGPGTRLLVL.